The 28 T cell receptor beta chains presented below share a single source sample, sequenced in a study of blood T cell repertoires in COVID-19. The protocol was immunoSEQ multiplex PCR, while the TCRdb copy is restricted to in-frame clones and leaves out a portion. Of about 160,000 clones listed, about 81% were seen once; the top ten hold roughly 10%. The sample comprised peripheral blood. These receptors were taken from a human donor in a cohort sampled during active COVID-19.

V gene TRBV5-4 combines with J gene TRBJ1-2; TRBD1 aligns across 8 bases. Germline V lookup: CDR1 SGHNT, CDR2 YYREEE (reference sequence). The CDR3 contains 13 residues. V gave up 0 bases and J gave up 8 bases; unmatched junction bases: 3. CDR3 nucleotide sequence: TGTGCCAGCAGCTTGGAGGCAGGGGGCGGCTACACCTTC. Protein: CASSLEAGGGYTF.

This rearrangement joins TRBV7-8 to TRBJ1-4; possibly TRBD1 for D (6 bases). The CDR3 length is 15 residues. From germline, CDR1 is SGHVS and CDR2 FQNEAQ. V was trimmed by 5 bases and J by 2 bases, leaving 12 bases between them. DNA of the CDR3: TGTGCCAGCAGCCCTGTGACAGGCACTAATGAAAAACTGTTTTTT. It is translated as CASSPVTGTNEKLFF.

The rearrangement joins TRBV28 to TRBJ1-5; 7 bases match TRBD1. Germline-derived CDR1 and CDR2 are MDHEN and SYDVKM. The CDR3 totals 16 residues. Losses at the gene ends were 3 bases for V and 1 base for J; bases not matched to a gene: 6. CDR3 sequence: CASSLVRQGSNQPQHF. As DNA, the CDR3 is TGTGCCAGCAGTTTGGTTAGACAGGGAAGCAATCAGCCCCAGCATTTT.

The genes are TRBV27 and TRBJ2-7, with 12 positions matching TRBD2. This CDR3 region has 15 residues. In germline, CDR1 is MNHEY, CDR2 SMNVEV (reference sequence). Unmatched junction bases numbered 6, after V lost 7 bases and J lost 2 bases. The DNA for the CDR3 is TGTGCCAGCAACCCTAGCGGGAGGGTCCCCTACGAGCAGTACTTC. It translates to CASNPSGRVPYEQYF.

V and J are TRBV6-2 or TRBV6-3 and TRBJ1-2, with 7 positions matching TRBD1. The length of the CDR3 is 15 residues. The J segment lost 5 bases and the V segment lost 6 bases, leaving 12 bases of the junction unmatched. CDR1 and CDR2 (germline): MNHEY, SVGEGT. The CDR3, as DNA: TGTGCCAGCAGCCTCGGGACAGCACTTTGGTATGGCTACACCTTC. The encoded protein is CASSLGTALWYGYTF.

The sample holds a few counts of this clone. This rearrangement joins TRBV19 to TRBJ2-3, with 9 nucleotides matching TRBD2. Trimming removed 7 bases from V and 6 bases from J; junction bases left unmatched: 8. This CDR3 comprises 14 residues. The germline V gene encodes CDR1 LNHDA and CDR2 SQIVND (reference sequence). For the CDR3, the DNA is TGTGCCAGTAAGCCCACTAGCGGGTCGGATACGCAGTATTTT. Translation gives CASKPTSGSDTQYF.

This clone was recorded a few times. This rearrangement joins TRBV20-1 to TRBJ1-1; D is unclear. V was shortened by 3 bases and J by 2 bases, with 16 bases between the two germline ends. CDR3 size: 15 residues. The germline CDR1 and CDR2 sequences are DFQATT and SNEGSKA (reference sequence). Written as DNA, the CDR3 is TGCAGTGCTAGTTCGATCCGGAGGTCTAACACTGAAGCTTTCTTT. Translating gives CSASSIRRSNTEAFF.

This chain joins TRBV5-1 and TRBJ2-5; TRBD1 agrees at 7 bases. CDR3 size: 16 residues. The germline V gene has CDR1 SGHRS and CDR2 YFSETQ. The J segment lost 1 base and the V segment lost 4 bases, leaving 10 bases of the junction unmatched. The CDR3 coding sequence is TGCGCCAGCAGCACCACTTCTGACAGGGCCCAAGAGACCCAGTACTTC. This sequence encodes CASSTTSDRAQETQYF.

The chain has TRBV12-5 and TRBJ1-2; D gene ambiguous. This CDR3 contains 12 residues. Germline values: CDR1 LGHNT, CDR2 FRNRAP. With 0 bases removed from V and 8 bases from J, the gap between germline ends came to 7 bases. This chain's CDR3 is CASGLVGGGYTF. The CDR3 DNA reads TGTGCTAGTGGTTTGGTCGGCGGGGGCTACACCTTC.

V usage is TRBV6-6 and J usage is TRBJ1-5; D remains ambiguous. Germline-derived CDR1 and CDR2 are MNHNY and SVGAGI (reference sequence). The length of the CDR3 is 16 residues. Trimming cost V 7 bases and J 0 bases, with 16 bases left between them. CDR3 DNA sequence: TGTGCCAGCACCCCGAGGTCTTCTCTTAGCAATCAGCCCCAGCATTTT. As protein: CASTPRSSLSNQPQHF.

V gene TRBV11-2 combines with J gene TRBJ2-1; 11 bases align to TRBD2. Per germline, CDR1 SGHAT and CDR2 FQNNGV. V lost 2 bases and J lost 4; bases outside the gene matches: 4. The CDR3 loop spans 16 amino acids. Here the CDR3 reads CASSLLLAGVYNEQFF. CDR3 sequence (DNA): TGTGCCAGCAGCTTATTACTAGCGGGGGTTTACAATGAGCAGTTCTTC.

V is TRBV21-1 and J is TRBJ2-7; the tabulated D call, TRBD2, remains unverified against the DNA. TRBV21-1 is tagged as a pseudogene. The CDR3 runs to 18 residues. The CDR3 sequence: CASSNPPWREVWAYEQYF. The CDR3 region has the DNA TGTGCCAGCAGCAACCCCCCCTGGCGGGAGGTCTGGGCCTACGAGCAGTACTTC.

The chain combines TRBV7-9 with TRBJ1-5, with D maybe TRBD1 (5 bases). Germline CDR1 reads SEHNR; CDR2 reads FQNEAQ (reference sequence). V was trimmed by 4 bases and J by 4 bases, leaving 8 bases between them. This CDR3 is built from 13 residues. In nucleotides, the CDR3 is TGTGCCAGCAGCTCAGACAGTAATCAGCCCCAGCATTTT. This sequence encodes CASSSDSNQPQHF.

The rearrangement joins TRBV6-1 to TRBJ2-5; D is unresolved. The ends were cut back, 4 bases at V and 4 bases at J, with 7 bases in the middle. The CDR3 loop spans 12 amino acids. Germline values: CDR1 MNHNS, CDR2 SASEGT. CDR3: CASSGARETQYF. The CDR3 nucleotides read TGTGCCAGCAGTGGAGCGCGAGAGACCCAGTACTTC.

The table lists this clone with a count of one. The V and J genes are TRBV2 and TRBJ2-4; D may be TRBD1 (7 bases). The length of the CDR3 is 15 residues. V dropped 2 bases and J dropped 3 bases, with 11 bases sitting between them. Germline V gives CDR1 SNHLY, CDR2 FYNNEI. CDR3 nucleotides: TGTGCCAGCAGTGAATCAGGGGGGAGCAAAAACATTCAGTACTTC. This codes for CASSESGGSKNIQYF.

This clone has just one count. CDR3 in amino acids: CASSLGGHFSYEQYF. CDR3 coding DNA: TGTGCCAGCAGTTTAGGGGGACACTTCTCCTACGAGCAGTACTTC. The chain couples TRBV28 to TRBJ2-7; possibly TRBD1 for D (6 bases). The CDR3 totals 15 residues. Deletions cut 2 bases from V and 0 bases from J, with 11 bases between. Germline CDR1 MDHEN, CDR2 SYDVKM.

The gene calls are TRBV28 and TRBJ2-5, with 7 bases that match TRBD1. After removal of 1 base from V and 5 bases from J, the junction contained 4 bases not matched to a gene. This CDR3 region has 14 residues. Looked up from germline, CDR1 is MDHEN and CDR2 is SYDVKM. The CDR3 loop is CASSLSQGMETQYF. The CDR3 DNA follows: TGTGCCAGCAGTTTATCACAGGGGATGGAGACCCAGTACTTC.

The chain has TRBV5-4 and TRBJ1-4; 8 bases map to TRBD1. The germline V gene encodes CDR1 SGHNT and CDR2 YYREEE (reference sequence). The CDR3 totals 16 residues. J lost 5 bases, V lost 4 bases, and 10 bases had no gene match. The CDR3 sequence: CASSRTGRMQNEKLFF. In nucleotides, the CDR3 is TGTGCCAGCAGCCGGACAGGGCGGATGCAGAATGAAAAACTGTTTTTT.

The V call is TRBV18, the J call TRBJ2-1, with 7 bases that match TRBD2. Looked up from germline, CDR1 is KGHSH and CDR2 is LQKENI. Trimming took 1 base from V and 3 from J; bases not matched to a gene: 6. The CDR3 totals 16 residues. Here the CDR3 reads CASSPQVLAVYNEQFF. The CDR3 DNA is TGTGCCAGCTCACCACAAGTCCTAGCGGTCTACAATGAGCAGTTCTTC. The full variable domain, its missing parts supplied by reference TRBV18 and TRBJ2-1, is NAGVMQNPRHLVRRRGQEARLRCSPMKGHSHVYWYRQLPEEGLKFMVYLQKENIIDESGMPKERFSAEFPKEGPSILRIQQVVRGDSAAYFCASSPQVLAVYNEQFFGPGTRLTVL.

The V gene is TRBV6-6, the J gene TRBJ1-1; 9 bases fit TRBD1. The ends lost 7 bases at V and 7 bases at J; junction bases unmatched: 10. CDR3 length: 14 residues. Germline V gene data show CDR1 as MNHNY and CDR2 as SVGAGI (reference sequence). The CDR3 DNA sequence: TGTGCCAGCATTCCCGACAGGGGGAACGGTGAAGCTTTCTTT. Residues: CASIPDRGNGEAFF.

J is TRBJ2-2 and V is TRBV11-2; 13 nucleotides line up with TRBD2. The germline V gene has CDR1 SGHAT and CDR2 FQNNGV. J was trimmed by 3 bases and V by 5 bases; bases with no gene match: 6. This CDR3 comprises 17 residues. The CDR3 is CASSTHGLAGDTGELFF. The CDR3 DNA follows: TGTGCCAGCAGCACGCACGGACTAGCGGGAGACACCGGGGAGCTGTTTTTT.

This sequence joins TRBV10-3 and TRBJ1-2, with TRBD1 identical over 9 bases. CDR1 is ENHRY, CDR2 SYGVKD, per germline. The CDR3 runs 12 residues. V was clipped by 6 bases and J by 6 bases; unmatched bases: 2. The CDR3 region is CAIRRTGDGYTF. For the CDR3, the DNA is TGTGCCATCAGACGGACAGGGGATGGCTACACCTTC.

The V and J genes are TRBV6-6 and TRBJ2-1, with D maybe TRBD1 (5 bases). From germline, CDR1 is MNHNY and CDR2 SVGAGI (reference sequence). Trimming took off 1 base at V and 6 bases at J, with 7 bases between the two ends. This CDR3 contains 13 residues. CDR3 residues: CASSYFRGNEQFF. Here the CDR3 DNA reads TGTGCCAGCAGTTACTTTAGGGGCAATGAGCAGTTCTTC.

The V gene is TRBV5-1, the J gene TRBJ2-4; 12 bases are shared with TRBD2. The V gene end was trimmed by 0 bases and the J gene end by 0 bases; junction bases not matched to a gene: 10. This CDR3 is built from 20 residues. Germline V gene data show CDR1 as SGHRS and CDR2 as YFSETQ. CDR3: CASSLELAGGKVLAKNIQYF. The DNA for the CDR3 is TGCGCCAGCAGCTTGGAACTAGCGGGAGGTAAAGTCCTAGCCAAAAACATTCAGTACTTC.

Here the CDR3 reads CASSLIGRGASGRQETQYF. The CDR3 DNA sequence: TGTGCCAGCAGCTTAATAGGTCGTGGGGCTAGCGGGAGGCAAGAGACCCAGTACTTC. The chain uses TRBV7-3 and TRBJ2-5; 11 nucleotides line up with TRBD2. V shed 1 base, J shed 2 bases, and the junction held 12 bases outside the gene matches. The CDR3 runs 19 residues. Germline values: CDR1 SGHTA, CDR2 FQGTGA.

The chain uses TRBV27 and TRBJ1-2, with D perhaps matching TRBD1 (6 bases). This CDR3 comprises 15 residues. V lost 5 bases and J lost 0, with 13 bases in between. Germline values: CDR1 MNHEY, CDR2 SMNVEV (reference sequence). CDR3 in amino acids: CASSVTGFPNYGYTF. The CDR3 nucleotides read TGTGCCAGCAGTGTCACAGGGTTTCCTAACTATGGCTACACCTTC.

The rearrangement uses TRBV7-8 and TRBJ2-1, with D possibly being TRBD2 (6 bases). The CDR3 extends over 14 amino acids. Germline V gene lookup returns CDR1 SGHVS and CDR2 FQNEAQ. The V end lost 4 bases, the J end lost 3 bases, and 10 bases lay between the germline ends. CDR3 amino acids: CASSSIADYNEQFF. CDR3 sequence (DNA): TGTGCCAGCAGCTCCATAGCGGACTACAATGAGCAGTTCTTC.

V is TRBV11-2 and J is TRBJ2-1, with 7 bases aligning to TRBD1. The ends lost 4 bases at V and 7 bases at J; junction bases unmatched: 16. Looked up from germline, CDR1 is SGHAT and CDR2 is FQNNGV. CDR3 length: 17 residues. CDR3 in amino acids: CASSSTTTSTGKNEQFF. The CDR3 DNA is TGTGCCAGCAGCTCTACGACTACCTCGACAGGGAAGAATGAGCAGTTCTTC.